The 17 T cell receptor beta chains below come from one sample, sequenced in a study of T cell repertoires in cytomegalovirus infection. Each CDR3 protein is one row after TCRdb ran MiXCR on the reads. The sample lists roughly 280,000 distinct CDR3 sequences, approximately 9% occurring once. The sample consisted of PBMCs. These receptors were collected from a human donor in good health (CMV status not recorded). Some clones in this sample may be carry-over from other donors' samples.

This clonotype was detected ten times or more. This chain links TRBV7-2 with TRBJ1-6; D call uncertain. There are 13 residues in the CDR3. In germline, CDR1 is SGHTA, CDR2 FQGNSA. V gave up 7 bases and J gave up 6 bases, with 10 bases separating them. The CDR3 DNA reads as TGTGCCAGCACACACCTGGGTAATTCACCCCTCCACTTT. Protein product: CASTHLGNSPLHF. Complete variable domain (other parts from reference TRBV7-2 and TRBJ1-6): GAGVSQSPSNKVTEKGKDVELRCDPISGHTALYWYRQSLGQGLEFLIYFQGNSAPDKSGLPSDRFSAERTGGSVSTLTIQRTQQEDSAVYLCASTHLGNSPLHFGNGTRLTVT.

This clonotype showed up many times. V usage is TRBV6-2 or TRBV6-3 and J usage is TRBJ1-2; D uncertain. This CDR3 contains 12 residues. V lost 2 bases and J lost 0, with 1 base in between. CDR1 is MNHEY and CDR2 is SVGEGT in the germline V gene. Here the CDR3 reads CASSYANYGYTF. In DNA form, the CDR3 reads TGTGCCAGCAGTTACGCTAACTATGGCTACACCTTC.

This clonotype was seen at least ten times. J is TRBJ2-7 and V is TRBV28; 9 bases agree with TRBD1. The CDR3 sequence is 15 residues long. V was pared by 5 bases and J by 5 bases, with 10 bases of the junction left unmatched. Germline V CDR1 and CDR2: MDHEN, SYDVKM. The CDR3 DNA reads TGTGCCAGCAGTCGTACCGGGACAGGGAAGCACGAGCAGTACTTC. The encoded protein is CASSRTGTGKHEQYF.

This clonotype was counted between two and nine times. This chain connects TRBV7-2 to TRBJ1-1; the match to TRBD1 covers 7 bases. Germline V gene lookup returns CDR1 SGHTA and CDR2 FQGNSA. This CDR3 contains 16 residues. Unmatched junction bases numbered 8, after V lost 2 bases and J lost 2 bases. The CDR3 DNA reads as TGTGCCAGCAGCTTAAAGGTGACAGGGCTAAACACTGAAGCTTTCTTT. Residues: CASSLKVTGLNTEAFF.

In this sample, this clonotype turned up many times. The chain links TRBV19 to TRBJ2-1; TRBD1 agrees at 10 bases. Germline CDR1 and CDR2: LNHDA and SQIVND (reference sequence). The CDR3 contains 15 residues. With 9 bases clipped from V and 2 bases from J, the junction kept 7 bases outside the gene matches. The CDR3 nucleotides are TGTGCCAGCAGCTTGGGGACAGGGGCCTACAATGAGCAGTTCTTC. The encoded protein is CASSLGTGAYNEQFF.

The sample holds many counts of this clonotype. An end of the junction differs from the germline gene, which may be a read error. The chain couples TRBV5-1 to TRBJ1-1; TRBD1 is a possible D gene (5 bases). CDR1 and CDR2 (germline): SGHRS, YFSETQ. The CDR3 contains 14 residues. CDR3 sequence reads: CASSLVGVNTEAFF. DNA for the CDR3: TGTGCCAGCAGCTTAGTGGGGGTTAACACTGAAGCTTTCTTT. Complete variable domain (other parts from reference TRBV5-1 and TRBJ1-1): KAGVTQTPRYLIKTRGQQVTLSCSPISGHRSVSWYQQTPGQGLQFLFEYFSETQRNKGNFPGRFSGRQFSNSRSEMNVSTLELGDSALYLCASSLVGVNTEAFFGQGTRLTVV.

Many counts were recorded for this clonotype. The rearrangement uses TRBV7-8 and TRBJ2-3; D unclear. Looked up from germline, CDR1 is SGHVS and CDR2 is FQNEAQ. The V end lost 2 bases, the J end lost 9 bases, and 9 bases lay between the germline ends. CDR3 length equals 12 residues. The CDR3 DNA sequence: TGTGCCAGCAGCTTACGGGTTGAAACGCAGTATTTT. It codes for CASSLRVETQYF.

This clonotype was found many times. V usage is TRBV7-2 and J usage is TRBJ2-5; 10 bases fit TRBD2. The junction had 6 bases not matched to a gene; V was cut back by 0 bases and J by 5 bases. This CDR3 comprises 16 residues. Per the germline V gene, CDR1 is SGHTA and CDR2 is FQGNSA. The CDR3 coding sequence is TGTGCCAGCAGCTTAGCGGCTAGCGGGAGTCGGGAGACCCAGTACTTC. Amino acids: CASSLAASGSRETQYF.

The chain uses TRBV5-1 and TRBJ1-2; 7 nucleotides align to TRBD1. The germline V gene encodes CDR1 SGHRS and CDR2 YFSETQ. CDR3 size: 14 residues. After removal of 3 bases from V and 7 bases from J, the junction contained 9 bases not matched to a gene. CDR3 region: CASSSDRDPPGYTF. The CDR3 coding sequence is TGCGCCAGCAGCTCCGACAGGGATCCGCCTGGCTACACCTTC. Full variable domain (outside the CDR3, taken from reference TRBV5-1 and TRBJ1-2): KAGVTQTPRYLIKTRGQQVTLSCSPISGHRSVSWYQQTPGQGLQFLFEYFSETQRNKGNFPGRFSGRQFSNSRSEMNVSTLELGDSALYLCASSSDRDPPGYTFGSGTRLTVV.

This clonotype was seen at least ten times. The gene calls are TRBV5-1 and TRBJ1-2; 7 bases match TRBD1. The ends lost 0 bases at V and 7 bases at J; junction bases unmatched: 3. This CDR3 spans 13 amino acids. Germline V CDR1 and CDR2: SGHRS, YFSETQ. The CDR3 region is CASSLEGATGYTF. The CDR3 DNA reads as TGCGCCAGCAGCTTGGAGGGGGCGACTGGCTACACCTTC.

This clonotype occurred many times. This rearrangement joins TRBV7-2 to TRBJ2-3; tentatively, D is TRBD2 (5 bases). The V end was cut by 1 base, the J end by 2 bases, with 10 bases between. The CDR3 extends over 15 amino acids. From germline, CDR1 is SGHTA and CDR2 FQGNSA. CDR3 region: CASSLEGGFTDTQYF. CDR3 coding DNA: TGTGCCAGCAGCTTAGAAGGCGGGTTCACAGATACGCAGTATTTT.

The rearrangement links TRBV20-1 to TRBJ2-7, with no clear D. CDR1 and CDR2 (germline): DFQATT, SNEGSKA (reference sequence). Trimming pared 1 base from V and 9 bases from J, leaving 16 bases between. The CDR3 spans 13 residues. The CDR3 DNA reads TGCAGTGCTAGAGGGTCCCACCCCGATGGGCAGTACTTC. This sequence encodes CSARGSHPDGQYF.

The chain links TRBV14 to TRBJ1-6; D might be TRBD1 (6 bases). Germline V gives CDR1 SGHDN, CDR2 FVKESK. The CDR3 has 15 amino acids. V gave up 4 bases and J gave up 4 bases, with 11 bases separating them. CDR3 protein: CASSPGQFYNSPLHF. The CDR3 bases are TGTGCCAGCAGCCCCGGACAGTTTTATAATTCACCCCTCCACTTT.

In its sample, this clonotype was seen many times. The chain combines TRBV28 with TRBJ1-2; maybe TRBD1 (5 bases). V lost 5 bases and J lost 4, with 14 bases in between. This CDR3 has 14 residues. The germline V gene has CDR1 MDHEN and CDR2 SYDVKM. The CDR3 DNA follows: TGTGCCAGCAGTCCGTTGGGGGGTGGCTATGGCTACACCTTC. It yields the protein CASSPLGGGYGYTF.

This clonotype was seen many times. The rearrangement links TRBV7-4 to TRBJ2-1; 11 positions match TRBD2. The V gene end was trimmed by 2 bases and the J gene end by 0 bases; junction bases not matched to a gene: 12. The length of the CDR3 is 20 residues. Germline CDR1 SGHVT, CDR2 SQSDAQ. CDR3 nucleotides: TGTGCCAGCAGCTTATTCGATACTAGCGGGAGTTTTGGCTCCTACAATGAGCAGTTCTTC. It is translated as CASSLFDTSGSFGSYNEQFF.

This clonotype was counted ten times or more. The chain joins TRBV2 to TRBJ2-1; 11 bases map to TRBD2. The V gene's germline CDR1 is SNHLY and CDR2 FYNNEI. The V and J ends lost 3 bases and 6 bases, in that order; junction bases with no gene match: 7. The CDR3 consists of 16 residues. The CDR3 bases are TGTGCCAGCAGTGAGATACTAGCGGGAGCGGGCAATGAGCAGTTCTTC. Protein product: CASSEILAGAGNEQFF. Filled out from reference TRBV2 and TRBJ2-1, the complete variable domain reads EPEVTQTPSHQVTQMGQEVILRCVPISNHLYFYWYRQILGQKVEFLVSFYNNEISEKSEIFDDQFSVERPDGSNFTLKIRSTKLEDSAMYFCASSEILAGAGNEQFFGPGTRLTVL.

This clonotype was detected only a few times. The CDR3 DNA sequence: TGTGCCAGCAGCTCCCGCCCAGAACGGGCTTTCTTT. It encodes CASSSRPERAFF. The J gene is TRBJ1-1, the V gene TRBV7-9; D gene uncertain. The CDR3 totals 12 residues. The V gene lost 4 bases and the J gene lost 11 bases, with 14 bases spanning the gap. Germline lookup yields CDR1 SEHNR and CDR2 FQNEAQ (reference sequence). Drawing the rest from reference TRBV7-9 and TRBJ1-1, the complete variable domain is DTGVSQNPRHKITKRGQNVTFRCDPISEHNRLYWYRQTLGQGPEFLTYFQNEAQLEKSRLLSDRFSAERPKGSFSTLEIQRTEQGDSAMYLCASSSRPERAFFGQGTRLTVV.